The next 8 T cell receptor beta chains were all read from a single sample in a study of T cells in Graves' hyperthyroidism and ophthalmopathy. Amplified TCR beta CDR3 regions came from RNA transcripts. HTBI primers were employed in a first-round RT-PCR of the TCR CDR3. A single record per CDR3 protein comes from TCRdb applying MiXCR to the multiplex PCR reads. The repertoire includes about 410,000 distinct CDR3 sequences, approximately 14% of them detected once, and roughly 13% sits in the top ten. Sequenced sample: blood. The origin of the receptors is a young man with Graves' ophthalmopathy.

V is TRBV9 and J is TRBJ1-3; D gene uncertain. Per germline, CDR1 SGDLS and CDR2 YYNGEE. V was clipped by 0 bases and J by 0 bases, with 13 bases between them. The CDR3 spans 17 residues. CDR3 bases: TGTGCCAGCAGCGTAGCTATTTCGGGAAACTCTGGAAACACCATATATTTT. Protein product: CASSVAISGNSGNTIYF.

In regard to this clonotype: A read error may be the cause here, since a much bigger clone is one base away. The chain employs TRBV10-3 and TRBJ2-1; possible D gene TRBD1, 6 bases. Germline-derived CDR1 and CDR2 are ENHRY and SYGVKD. The CDR3 length is 15 residues. CDR3 in DNA: TGTGCCATCAGTGCCTTCGGCAGTTGGGACAATAAGCAGTTCTTC. As protein: CAISAFGSWDNKQFF.

This clonotype was seen at least ten times. The chain employs TRBV7-8 and TRBJ2-5; a weak D match, TRBD1 (6 bases). Germline V gives CDR1 SGHVS, CDR2 FQNEAQ. CDR3 length: 14 residues. The germline V and J ends were trimmed by 5 bases and 2 bases, with 12 bases remaining between them. Here the CDR3 reads CASSDYREQETQYF. CDR3 nucleotide sequence: TGTGCCAGCAGCGATTACAGGGAGCAAGAGACCCAGTACTTC.

This chain joins TRBV5-5 and TRBJ1-3; D remains unclear. This CDR3 has 14 amino acids. Trimming shortened V by 5 bases and J by 2 bases, and 11 bases separated the two germline ends. Per germline, CDR1 SGHKS and CDR2 YYEKEE (reference sequence). This CDR3 reads CASRRAQAGNTIYF. CDR3 DNA: TGTGCCAGCAGGAGGGCCCAGGCTGGAAACACCATATATTTT. Together with reference TRBV5-5 and TRBJ1-3, the CDR3 gives the full variable domain: DAGVTQSPTHLIKTRGQQVTLRCSPISGHKSVSWYQQVLGQGPQFIFQYYEKEERGRGNFPDRFSARQFPNYSSELNVNALLLGDSALYLCASRRAQAGNTIYFGEGSWLTVV.

The rearrangement links TRBV12-3 or TRBV12-4 to TRBJ1-6; D unresolved. This CDR3 has 14 amino acids. V lost 4 bases to trimming and J lost 5 bases, with 9 bases between them. The CDR3 nucleotides are TGTGCCAGCAGTTCACGAGGGAATAATTCACCCCTCCACTTT. Translated, it gives CASSSRGNNSPLHF.

This rearrangement joins TRBV5-1 to TRBJ1-3, with D tentatively TRBD1 (5 bases). Trimming removed 2 bases from V and 3 bases from J, with 18 bases in between. The CDR3 spans 17 residues. CDR1 is SGHRS and CDR2 is YFSETQ in the germline V gene. The CDR3 reads CASSFARGGSDGNTIYF. The CDR3 DNA reads as TGCGCCAGCAGCTTCGCCCGGGGGGGTTCAGATGGAAACACCATATATTTT.

The chain joins TRBV27 to TRBJ2-7, with 7 positions matching TRBD2. CDR1 and CDR2 from the germline V gene are MNHEY and SMNVEV (reference sequence). The length of the CDR3 is 13 residues. V shed 5 bases, J shed 4 bases, and the junction held 5 bases outside the gene matches. CDR3 DNA: TGTGCCAGCAGTGCGGGAGATCAGTACGAGCAGTACTTC. Encoded protein: CASSAGDQYEQYF.

This clonotype was picked up many times. The gene calls are TRBV7-2 and TRBJ1-5; weak D call: TRBD1 (5 bases). V was cut by 5 bases and J by 1 base, with 12 bases left in between. Germline CDR1 SGHTA, CDR2 FQGNSA. The CDR3 totals 15 residues. The CDR3 reads CASSPGGVSNQPQHF. In DNA form, the CDR3 reads TGTGCCAGCAGCCCGGGGGGGGTCAGCAATCAGCCCCAGCATTTT.